The rows below give T cell receptor beta chains drawn from one sample of a study of T-cell memory formation after mild COVID-19. TCRdb reprocessed the 5' RACE reads via MiXCR and lists one record per CDR3 protein. Found here are under 700,000 distinct CDR3 sequences, approximately 20% of them singletons; the top ten hold around 12%. Sequencing was performed on PBMCs or a T cell subset sorted from them (not recorded which). The receptors originated from an adult woman who had mild COVID-19 (a few samples of this study predate the infection). Cell type and time point are not known. CDR3s include the opening cysteine and the closing phenylalanine or tryptophan. Fields, in order: J gene, clone size, V gene, D gene, CDR3 DNA, CDR3 protein. A D gene is named only where the DNA matches it firmly. Only part of the rows carry a size: once, few, many, or a class if the clone is expanded.

TRBJ2-3 | few | TRBV29-1 | - | TGCAGCGTTGAACAATGGAGACAACGGCGTCCGAGCACAGATACGCAGTATTTT | CSVEQWRQRRPSTDTQYF
TRBJ2-6 | - | TRBV12-3/TRBV12-4 | - | TGTGCCAGCAGCTCGGGAGACTATCCCTGGGTTGGGGCCAACGTCCTGACTTTC | CASSSGDYPWVGANVLTF
TRBJ2-5 | few | TRBV6-2/TRBV6-3 | - | TGTGCCAGCAGTTCACTTGTAGAGACCCAGTACTTC | CASSSLVETQYF
TRBJ2-3 | many | TRBV12-3/TRBV12-4 | - | TGTGCCAGCACCATCCGACGTGGACTGTTCGGCACAGATACGCAGTATTTT | CASTIRRGLFGTDTQYF
TRBJ1-1 | few | TRBV21-1 | - | TGTGCCAGCAGGTTTCAGGGAAGGGGCACTGAAGCTTTCTTT | CASRFQGRGTEAFF
TRBJ1-6 | - | TRBV20-1 | - | TGCAGTGCCCCGAAGGGGATCGGCAATTCACCCCTCCACTTT | CSAPKGIGNSPLHF
TRBJ1-1 | few | TRBV5-5 | - | TGTGCCAGCAGCTTGGCCGTCAGACAGAACACTGAAGCTTTCTTT | CASSLAVRQNTEAFF
TRBJ1-2 | - | TRBV7-2 | - | TGTGCCAGCAGCTCCCTCGGTCCTGTATGGGGCTACACCTTC | CASSSLGPVWGYTF
TRBJ2-1 | many | TRBV12-3/TRBV12-4 | TRBD2 | TGTGCCAGCAGAGTAGCGGGGCCCTACAATGAGCAGTTCTTC | CASRVAGPYNEQFF
TRBJ2-1 | few | TRBV29-1 | TRBD2 | TGCAGCGTTTGGGTATCTAGCGGGGGAGCTGAGCAGTTCTTC | CSVWVSSGGAEQFF
TRBJ1-1 | - | TRBV18 | TRBD1 | TGTGCCAGCTCCACCGACAGGGGTGGTACTGAAGCTTTCTTT | CASSTDRGGTEAFF
TRBJ2-3 | - | TRBV24-1 | - | TGTGCCACCAGTGGTTCCTGGGGCGGCACAGATACGCAGTATTTT | CATSGSWGGTDTQYF
TRBJ2-7 | - | TRBV18 | - | TGTGCCAGCTCACCAGGGGGGACCCCAGACGGAAAGCAGTACTTC | CASSPGGTPDGKQYF
TRBJ2-2 | few | TRBV7-8 | TRBD2 | TGTGCCAGCAGCTCAAGGCGGGGGATATCGGCCGGGGAGCTGTTTTTT | CASSSRRGISAGELFF
TRBJ2-2 | - | TRBV7-8 | - | TGTGCCAGCAGCTTACCGACAGGCCAAAAACTTGGGGAGCTGTTTTTT | CASSLPTGQKLGELFF
TRBJ1-6 | once | TRBV20-1 | - | TGCAGTGCTAGCGAGGGTGATGCTTCACCCCTCCACTTT | CSASEGDASPLHF
TRBJ1-2 | few | TRBV12-3/TRBV12-4 | - | TGTGCCAGCAGTTTCCAAGGATATGGCTACACCTTC | CASSFQGYGYTF
TRBJ2-7 | few | TRBV7-2 | - | TGTGCCAGCAGCTTAGCGCTAGTAAGGGTATCCGAGCAGTACTTC | CASSLALVRVSEQYF
TRBJ2-1 | few | TRBV6-5 | - | TGTGCCAGCAGTTATTCGACTGCAGCACCGAACTCCTACAATGAGCAGTTCTTC | CASSYSTAAPNSYNEQFF
TRBJ1-3 | - | TRBV5-1 | - | TGCGCCAGCAGCTTGGACGGACCTGGAAACACCATATATTTT | CASSLDGPGNTIYF
TRBJ1-2 | - | TRBV20-1 | - | TGCAGTGCTAGAGATCGAAGGCAGCCTAACTATGGCTACACCTTC | CSARDRRQPNYGYTF
TRBJ1-5 | few | TRBV20-1 | - | TGCAGTGCTCCTTCTCCCGGGGGGTCAAGCAATCAGCCCCAGCATTTT | CSAPSPGGSSNQPQHF
TRBJ2-5 | - | TRBV7-9 | - | TGTGCCAGCAGCTTCGGTGCCGCCGCGGCGGGGACCGCCCGAGAGACCCAGTACTTC | CASSFGAAAAGTARETQYF
TRBJ2-7 | - | TRBV12-3/TRBV12-4 | TRBD2 | TGTGCCAGCAGTTTGCTAGCGGGAGTCTTGGGCGAGCAGTACTTC | CASSLLAGVLGEQYF
TRBJ2-7 | few | TRBV2 | TRBD2 | TGTGCCAGCAGTGCCCTTGGACTAGCGGGAGCTCACGAGCAGTACTTC | CASSALGLAGAHEQYF
TRBJ2-1 | few | TRBV11-2 | - | TGTGCCAGCAGCTTAGAGGTGGGCAGGTCCTACAATGAGCAGTTCTTC | CASSLEVGRSYNEQFF
TRBJ2-1 | - | TRBV9 | TRBD2 | TGTGCCAGCAGCGTAGGTACTAGCGGGGGGGATGAGCAGTTCTTC | CASSVGTSGGDEQFF
TRBJ2-3 | many | TRBV6-5 | - | TGTGCCAGCCGGTCTGATCTGACAGATACGCAGTATTTT | CASRSDLTDTQYF
TRBJ1-1 | many | TRBV20-1 | - | TGCAGTGCTAGGTCCAGTGGGGAAACGTCGGGTGAGACTGAAGCTTTCTTT | CSARSSGETSGETEAFF
TRBJ1-1 | - | TRBV3-1 | - | TGTGCCAGCAGCCAAGCCTGGACAGAAAACACTGAAGCTTTCTTT | CASSQAWTENTEAFF
TRBJ2-7 | few | TRBV10-3 | - | TGTGCCATCAGGCAGGGAGCCTACGAGCAGTACTTC | CAIRQGAYEQYF
TRBJ2-1 | few | TRBV24-1 | - | TGTGCCACCCAGATGGCAGGGGCAAATGAGCAGTTCTTC | CATQMAGANEQFF
TRBJ2-7 | - | TRBV7-3 | - | TGTGCCAGCAGCCCCGGGTCTAGCTCCTACGAGCAGTACTTC | CASSPGSSSYEQYF
TRBJ1-2 | - | TRBV2 | - | TGTGCCAGCAGCCCAACCCCTGATACATGGGGGAATGGCTACACCTTC | CASSPTPDTWGNGYTF
TRBJ2-5 | few | TRBV4-1 | TRBD2 | TGCGCCAGCAGCCGAGGGACTGTGCGGGGGGGTATCCTAGGAAAGACCCAGTACTTC | CASSRGTVRGGILGKTQYF
TRBJ2-7 | - | TRBV12-3/TRBV12-4 | TRBD2 | TGTGCCAGCAGTTCTGGCGGGAGGGCCGGGGAGCAGTACTTC | CASSSGGRAGEQYF
TRBJ2-2 | few | TRBV12-3/TRBV12-4 | - | TGTGCCAGCAGTTTGAGAACGGAGGGGAGGAACACCGGGGAGCTGTTTTTT | CASSLRTEGRNTGELFF
TRBJ1-5 | few | TRBV10-3 | - | TGTGCCATCAGTGAACAGGTCAATCAGCCCCAGCATTTT | CAISEQVNQPQHF
TRBJ1-1 | - | TRBV7-8 | - | TGTGCCAGCAGAGAACAGCCAGGGCGGGGGGACACTGAAGCTTTCTTT | CASREQPGRGDTEAFF
TRBJ1-5 | - | TRBV7-2 | - | TGTGCCAGCAGCTTAGGGGGAGTTAGCAATCAGCCCCAGCATTTT | CASSLGGVSNQPQHF
TRBJ2-7 | - | TRBV6-6 | - | TGTGCCAGCAGTGACCCTGGGAGACTTGGGGTATACGAGCAGTACTTC | CASSDPGRLGVYEQYF
TRBJ1-1 | few | TRBV18 | TRBD1 | TGTGCCAGCTCACCCCCGGGACAGGGTAGCACTGAAGCTTTCTTT | CASSPPGQGSTEAFF
TRBJ2-1 | few | TRBV7-7 | - | TGTGCCAGCAGCCCGTATGGAAGAAACAATGAGCAGTTCTTC | CASSPYGRNNEQFF
TRBJ2-7 | once | TRBV6-5 | - | TGTGCCAGCAGTTACTCGGAGGGCCCCTACGAGCAGTACTTC | CASSYSEGPYEQYF
TRBJ1-5 | few | TRBV4-2 | - | TGTGCCAGCAGCCACCTGAGACAGGTCAATCAGCCCCAGCATTTT | CASSHLRQVNQPQHF
TRBJ1-1 | - | TRBV12-3/TRBV12-4 | - | TGTGCCAGCAGTTCAAGACCCTACCCGATGAACACTGAAGCTTTCTTT | CASSSRPYPMNTEAFF
TRBJ2-3 | few | TRBV24-1 | - | TGTGCCACCCGAGATGGGGCCACAGATACGCAGTATTTT | CATRDGATDTQYF
TRBJ1-1 | many | TRBV7-9 | - | TGTGCCAGCAGCCCCGGCCCCACAGGGCTGAACACTGAAGCTTTCTTT | CASSPGPTGLNTEAFF
TRBJ2-1 | many | TRBV5-5 | - | TGTGCCAGCAGCTCACAGGAAAATGAGCAGTTCTTC | CASSSQENEQFF
TRBJ2-1 | - | TRBV20-1 | TRBD2 | TGCAGTGCTAGAAAGATACTAGCGGGGATTTCCTACAATGAGCAGTTCTTC | CSARKILAGISYNEQFF
TRBJ1-2 | few | TRBV9 | - | TGTGCCAGCAGTCCTACGGGGGGCGGGGCCTCCCAGTTTAACTATGGCTACACCTTC | CASSPTGGGASQFNYGYTF
TRBJ1-2 | once | TRBV6-4 | - | TGTGCCAGCAGTGACTCTATCGAAGGGCTTAGCTATGGCTACACCTTC | CASSDSIEGLSYGYTF
TRBJ2-7 | - | TRBV7-6 | TRBD2 | TGTGCCAGCAGCCCGGGGACTAGCGGGAGTGACGAGCAGTACTTC | CASSPGTSGSDEQYF
TRBJ1-4 | - | TRBV12-3/TRBV12-4 | - | TGTGCCAGCAGTTTACCTTGGACAGAAGTGTTTTTT | CASSLPWTEVFF
TRBJ1-4 | - | TRBV5-1 | - | TGCGCCAGCAGGCCCGGGCGGGGAGGCGCAGCAACTAATGAAAAACTGTTTTTT | CASRPGRGGAATNEKLFF
TRBJ2-3 | many | TRBV19 | - | TGTGCCAGTAGCAGCGGACCAGATGCAGATACGCAGTATTTT | CASSSGPDADTQYF
TRBJ2-7 | few | TRBV20-1 | TRBD2 | TGCAGTGCTAGCGGTCTGACTAGCGGGAGTCTTTCCTACGAGCAGTACTTC | CSASGLTSGSLSYEQYF